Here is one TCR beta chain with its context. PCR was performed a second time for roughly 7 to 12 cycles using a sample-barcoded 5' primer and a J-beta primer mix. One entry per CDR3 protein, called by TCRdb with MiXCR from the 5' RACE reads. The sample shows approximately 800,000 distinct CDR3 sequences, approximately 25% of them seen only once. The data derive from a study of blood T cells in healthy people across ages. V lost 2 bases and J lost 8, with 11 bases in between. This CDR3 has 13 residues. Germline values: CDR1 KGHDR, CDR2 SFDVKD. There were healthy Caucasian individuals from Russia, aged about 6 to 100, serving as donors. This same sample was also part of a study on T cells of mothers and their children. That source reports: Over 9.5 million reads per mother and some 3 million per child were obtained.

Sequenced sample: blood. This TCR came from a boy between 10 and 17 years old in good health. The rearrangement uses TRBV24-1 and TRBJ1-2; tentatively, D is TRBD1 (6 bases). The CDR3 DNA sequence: TGTGCCACCAGTGATTCCAGGGGTGGGGGCTACACCTTC. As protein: CATSDSRGGGYTF.